This note documents a single TCR beta chain sequence. Original data processing: For nucleated cells, counts were estimated from reference gene primer amplification. Sequenced by immunoSEQ multiplex PCR; TCRdb stores in-frame clones only, minus some. V, J and clone size derive from that table, while D and trimming were established from the DNA sequence. The sample includes about 180,000 clones, roughly 75% seen only once; the top ten take around 6.3%. Per the germline V gene, CDR1 is SNHLY and CDR2 is FYNNEI. This CDR3 is built from 15 residues. The ends lost 6 bases at V and 6 bases at J; junction bases unmatched: 10. The entry originates in a study of blood T cell repertoires in COVID-19. Study context: The study drew acute and convalescent COVID-19 samples from the United States, Italy and Spain.

The rearrangement uses TRBV2 and TRBJ1-2, with 10 bases aligning to TRBD1. The TCR was taken from a man between 65 and 79 years old with active or convalescent COVID-19. The sequencing input was peripheral blood. CDR3 loop: CASSGQGVLSDGYTF. The CDR3 nucleotides read TGTGCCAGCAGCGGACAGGGGGTGCTCTCGGATGGCTACACCTTC.